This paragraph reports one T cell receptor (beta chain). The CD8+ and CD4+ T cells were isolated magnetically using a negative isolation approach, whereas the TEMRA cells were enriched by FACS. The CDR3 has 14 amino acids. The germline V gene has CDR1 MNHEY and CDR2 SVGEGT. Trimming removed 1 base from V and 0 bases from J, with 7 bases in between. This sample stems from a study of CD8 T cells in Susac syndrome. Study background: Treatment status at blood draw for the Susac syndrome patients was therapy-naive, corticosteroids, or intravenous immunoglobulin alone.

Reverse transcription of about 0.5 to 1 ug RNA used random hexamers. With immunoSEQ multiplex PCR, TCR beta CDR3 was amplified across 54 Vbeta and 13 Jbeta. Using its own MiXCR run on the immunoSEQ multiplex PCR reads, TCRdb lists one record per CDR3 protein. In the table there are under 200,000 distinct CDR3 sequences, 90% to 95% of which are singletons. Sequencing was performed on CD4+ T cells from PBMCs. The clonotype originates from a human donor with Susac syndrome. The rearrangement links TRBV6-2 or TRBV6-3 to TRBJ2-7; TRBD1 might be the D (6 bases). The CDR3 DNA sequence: TGTGCCAGCAGTTACTTAGGGGGCTCCTACGAGCAGTACTTC. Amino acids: CASSYLGGSYEQYF.